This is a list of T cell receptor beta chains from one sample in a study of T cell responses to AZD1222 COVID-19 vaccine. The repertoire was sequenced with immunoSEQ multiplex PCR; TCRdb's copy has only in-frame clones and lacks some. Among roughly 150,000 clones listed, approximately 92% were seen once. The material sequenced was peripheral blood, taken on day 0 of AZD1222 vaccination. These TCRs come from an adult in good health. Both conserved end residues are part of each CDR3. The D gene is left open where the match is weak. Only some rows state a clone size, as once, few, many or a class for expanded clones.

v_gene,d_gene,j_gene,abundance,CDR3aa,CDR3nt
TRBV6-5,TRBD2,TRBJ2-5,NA,CASSLAGLQETQYF,TGTGCCAGCAGTTTAGCGGGTCTCCAAGAGACCCAGTACTTC
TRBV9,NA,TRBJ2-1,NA,CASSVVGANEQFF,TGTGCCAGCAGCGTAGTGGGGGCCAATGAGCAGTTCTTC
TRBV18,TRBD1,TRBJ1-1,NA,CASSPGQGASMTEAFF,TGTGCCAGCTCACCGGGACAGGGGGCTTCGATGACTGAAGCTTTCTTT
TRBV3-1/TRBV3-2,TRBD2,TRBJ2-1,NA,CASRTRGGSAEQFF,TGTGCCAGCAGAACGCGGGGCGGGAGTGCTGAGCAGTTCTTC
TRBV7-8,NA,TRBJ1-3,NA,CASSLRADGNTIYF,TGTGCCAGCAGCTTAAGGGCAGACGGAAACACCATATATTTT
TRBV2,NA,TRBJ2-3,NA,CASSEGAASTDTQYF,TGTGCCAGCAGTGAGGGCGCGGCTAGCACAGATACGCAGTATTTT
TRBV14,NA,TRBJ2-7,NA,CASSQVSQVYEQYF,TGTGCCAGCAGCCAAGTGTCGCAAGTCTACGAGCAGTACTTC
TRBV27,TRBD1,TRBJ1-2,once,CASSLVQGGDGYTF,TGTGCCAGCAGTTTAGTCCAGGGGGGTGATGGCTACACCTTC
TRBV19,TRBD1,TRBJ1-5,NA,CASNPGGSNQPQHF,TGTGCCAGTAACCCAGGGGGCAGCAATCAGCCCCAGCATTTT
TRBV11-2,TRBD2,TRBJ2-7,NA,CASSLGGRAFEQYF,TGTGCCAGCAGCTTAGGCGGGAGGGCCTTCGAGCAGTACTTC
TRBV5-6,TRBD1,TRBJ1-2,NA,CASSLFTPGQGYGYTF,TGTGCCAGCAGCTTGTTTACCCCGGGACAGGGCTATGGCTACACCTTC
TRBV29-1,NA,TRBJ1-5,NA,CSVKAGTSSEPQHF,TGCAGCGTTAAGGCCGGGACCTCAAGCGAGCCCCAGCATTTT
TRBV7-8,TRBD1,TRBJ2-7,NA,CASSLGLGQGAIYEQYF,TGTGCCAGCAGCTTAGGTCTGGGACAGGGGGCAATCTACGAGCAGTACTTC
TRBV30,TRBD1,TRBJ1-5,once,CAWSVLGQGAFSAQHF,TGTGCCTGGAGTGTATTGGGCCAGGGGGCCTTTTCGGCCCAGCATTTT
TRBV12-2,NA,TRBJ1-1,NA,CASRLEGNTEAFF,TGTGCAAGTCGCTTAGAGGGAAACACTGAAGCTTTCTTT
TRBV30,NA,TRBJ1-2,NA,CAWSVSVNYGYTF,TGTGCCTGGAGTGTAAGTGTTAACTATGGCTACACCTTC
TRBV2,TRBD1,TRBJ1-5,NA,CASSLDRSSNQPQHF,TGTGCCAGCAGTCTGGACAGGTCGAGCAATCAGCCCCAGCATTTT
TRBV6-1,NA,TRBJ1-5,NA,CASSDTGLDHPQHF,TGTGCCAGCAGTGATACTGGCCTTGATCACCCCCAGCATTTT
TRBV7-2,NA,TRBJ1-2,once,CASSLPLSSDSEYYGYTF,TGTGCCAGCAGCTTACCACTATCTTCAGACAGCGAATACTATGGCTACACCTTC
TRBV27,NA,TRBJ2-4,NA,CASSPRGLRGADHRAKNIQYF,TGTGCCAGCAGTCCTCGGGGTTTGCGGGGCGCCGACCACCGAGCCAAAAACATTCAGTACTTC
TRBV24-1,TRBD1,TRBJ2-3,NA,CATSDPGQGRTDTQYF,TGTGCCACCAGTGATCCGGGACAGGGACGCACAGATACGCAGTATTTT
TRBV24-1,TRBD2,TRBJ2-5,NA,CATSDSGGGGQETQYF,TGTGCCACCAGTGATTCGGGCGGGGGGGGACAAGAGACCCAGTACTTC
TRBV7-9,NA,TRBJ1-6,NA,CASSLDSPLHF,TGTGCCAGCAGCCTCGATTCACCCCTCCACTTT
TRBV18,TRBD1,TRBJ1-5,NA,CASSPTGTLSNQPQHF,TGTGCCAGCTCACCGACAGGGACCCTTAGCAATCAGCCCCAGCATTTT
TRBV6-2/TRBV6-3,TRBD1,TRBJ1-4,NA,CASSALPGQGGEKLFF,TGTGCCAGCAGCGCCCTACCGGGACAGGGAGGTGAAAAACTGTTTTTT
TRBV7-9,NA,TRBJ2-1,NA,CASSLAYSRSYNEQFF,TGTGCCAGCAGCCTCGCATACAGCCGCTCCTACAATGAGCAGTTCTTC
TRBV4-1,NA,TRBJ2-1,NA,CASSGSGRSSYNEQFF,TGCGCCAGCAGCGGTAGCGGCCGGAGCTCCTACAATGAGCAGTTCTTC
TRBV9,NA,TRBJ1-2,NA,CASSEGTPPVRSGYTF,TGTGCCAGCAGCGAGGGGACACCACCAGTTCGGTCTGGCTACACCTTC
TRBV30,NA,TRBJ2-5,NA,CAWSRRDSFHQETQYF,TGTGCCTGGAGTCGCCGGGACTCCTTTCACCAAGAGACCCAGTACTTC
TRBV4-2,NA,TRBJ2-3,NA,CASSQDWSPSITQYF,TGTGCCAGCAGCCAAGATTGGAGTCCCAGTATTACGCAGTATTTT
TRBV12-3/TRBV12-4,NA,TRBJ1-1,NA,CASRHNTEAFF,TGTGCCAGCAGACACAACACTGAAGCTTTCTTT
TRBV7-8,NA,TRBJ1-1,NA,CASSLGAGSGGAFF,TGTGCCAGCAGCTTAGGGGCAGGGTCTGGGGGAGCTTTCTTT
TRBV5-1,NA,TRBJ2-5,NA,CASSLAGVGGQETQYF,TGCGCCAGCAGCTTGGCCGGGGTGGGCGGCCAAGAGACCCAGTACTTC
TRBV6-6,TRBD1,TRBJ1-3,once,CASSSRDRGGNTIYF,TGTGCCAGCAGCTCCCGGGACAGGGGAGGAAACACCATATATTTT
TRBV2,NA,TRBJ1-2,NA,CASTRQTGYNYGYTF,TGTGCCAGCACTCGACAGACAGGTTATAACTATGGCTACACCTTC
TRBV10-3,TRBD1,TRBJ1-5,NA,CATSRDSDQPQHF,TGTGCCACCAGCCGGGACAGCGATCAGCCCCAGCATTTT
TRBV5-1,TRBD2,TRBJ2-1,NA,CASSLQAGGNYNEQFF,TGCGCCAGCAGCCTCCAAGCGGGAGGTAACTACAATGAGCAGTTCTTC
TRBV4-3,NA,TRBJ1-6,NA,CASSRDNNSPLHF,TGCGCCAGCAGCCGGGACAACAATTCACCCCTCCACTTT
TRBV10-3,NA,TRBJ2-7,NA,CAISAAGSYEQYF,TGTGCCATCAGTGCGGCCGGCTCCTACGAGCAGTACTTC
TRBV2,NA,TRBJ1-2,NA,CASPRTVSFNYGYTF,TGTGCCAGCCCTCGTACAGTATCCTTTAACTATGGCTACACCTTC
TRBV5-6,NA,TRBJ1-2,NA,CASSFLDTYGYTF,TGTGCCAGCAGCTTCTTGGACACCTATGGCTACACCTTC
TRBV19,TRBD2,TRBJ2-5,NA,CASSKAASGGAGETQYF,TGTGCCAGTAGTAAGGCGGCTAGCGGGGGGGCCGGGGAGACCCAGTACTTC
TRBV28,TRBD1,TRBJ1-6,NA,CASSWGQGNSPLHF,TGTGCCAGCAGCTGGGGACAGGGTAATTCACCCCTCCACTTT
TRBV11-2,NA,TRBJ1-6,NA,CASSLDRLGGNSPLHF,TGTGCCAGCAGCTTAGATCGTCTGGGGGGGAATTCACCCCTCCACTTT
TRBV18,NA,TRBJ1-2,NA,CASSPAATPRDYGYTF,TGTGCCAGCTCACCAGCGGCGACGCCACGGGACTATGGCTACACCTTC
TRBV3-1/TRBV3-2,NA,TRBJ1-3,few,CASSFGTAGNTIYF,TGTGCCAGCAGCTTCGGGACTGCTGGAAACACCATATATTTT
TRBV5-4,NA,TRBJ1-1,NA,CASSFTGNTEAFF,TGTGCCAGCAGCTTCACAGGGAACACTGAAGCTTTCTTT